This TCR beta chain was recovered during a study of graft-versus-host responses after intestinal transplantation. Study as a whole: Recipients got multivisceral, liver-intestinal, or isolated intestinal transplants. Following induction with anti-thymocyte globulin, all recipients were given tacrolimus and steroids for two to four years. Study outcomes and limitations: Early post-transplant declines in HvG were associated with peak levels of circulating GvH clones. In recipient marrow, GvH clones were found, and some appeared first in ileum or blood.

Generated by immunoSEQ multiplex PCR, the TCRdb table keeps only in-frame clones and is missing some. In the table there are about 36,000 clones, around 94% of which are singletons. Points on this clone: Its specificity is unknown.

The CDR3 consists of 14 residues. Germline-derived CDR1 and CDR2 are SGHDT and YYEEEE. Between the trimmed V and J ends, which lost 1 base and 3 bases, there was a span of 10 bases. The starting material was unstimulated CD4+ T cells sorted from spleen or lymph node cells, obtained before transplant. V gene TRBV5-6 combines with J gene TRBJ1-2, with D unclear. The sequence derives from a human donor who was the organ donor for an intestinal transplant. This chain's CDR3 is CASSLNPGYYGYTF. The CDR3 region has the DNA TGTGCCAGCAGCTTGAATCCAGGCTACTATGGCTACACCTTC.